A selection of T cell receptor beta chains follows, all from one sample in a study of T cells in localized non-small cell lung cancer. Here immunoSEQ multiplex PCR was the method, and the copy in TCRdb shows in-frame clones only, minus some. The data hold 70,000 to 75,000 clones, with about 81% observed a single time. The sample in question was peripheral blood, obtained before any cancer treatment. The receptor source for this set is a female donor aged 60 or older with stage I lung adenocarcinoma. CDR3s include the opening cysteine and the closing phenylalanine or tryptophan. The order of the fields is clone size, V gene, D gene, J gene, CDR3 protein, CDR3 DNA. D genes are given only for firm matches. Size is omitted from some rows. Given values are once, few, many or a class for expanded clones.

NA	TRBV5-1	TRBD1	TRBJ1-1	CASSFFRGGTEAFF	TGCGCCAGCAGCTTTTTCAGGGGGGGCACTGAAGCTTTCTTT
NA	TRBV18	TRBD2	TRBJ2-5	CASSPLTSGGRETQYF	TGTGCCAGCTCACCACTGACTAGCGGGGGGAGAGAGACCCAGTACTTC
NA	TRBV29-1	NA	TRBJ2-1	CSVERGSYNEQFF	TGCAGCGTTGAAAGAGGGTCTTACAATGAGCAGTTCTTC
NA	TRBV6-6	NA	TRBJ1-2	CASSYGRHGYTF	TGTGCCAGCAGTTACGGGAGGCATGGCTACACCTTC
once	TRBV2	TRBD1	TRBJ1-4	CASSLGTGGVEKLFF	TGTGCCAGCAGTCTCGGGACAGGGGGCGTTGAAAAACTGTTTTTT
NA	TRBV7-3	NA	TRBJ1-5	CASSRTINQPQHF	TGTGCCAGCAGCAGGACAATAAATCAGCCCCAGCATTTT
NA	TRBV27	NA	TRBJ2-3	CASSFDSGTQYF	TGTGCCAGCAGTTTCGACAGTGGTACGCAGTATTTT
NA	TRBV5-6	NA	TRBJ1-4	CASSLAGVNEKLFF	TGTGCCAGCAGCTTGGCAGGGGTCAATGAAAAACTGTTTTTT
NA	TRBV7-9	TRBD2	TRBJ2-3	CASSLGTSGGVTDTQYF	TGTGCCAGCAGCTTAGGGACTAGCGGGGGGGTCACAGATACGCAGTATTTT
NA	TRBV5-4	NA	TRBJ1-2	CASSPDRGRNYGYTF	TGTGCCAGCAGCCCTGATCGGGGGCGGAACTATGGCTACACCTTC
NA	TRBV2	TRBD1	TRBJ1-1	CASSEAPGGGIEAFF	TGTGCCAGCAGTGAAGCACCAGGGGGTGGAATTGAAGCTTTCTTT
NA	TRBV4-1	NA	TRBJ2-5	CASKSEALEYQETQYF	TGCGCCAGCAAGAGCGAGGCACTCGAGTACCAAGAGACCCAGTACTTC
NA	TRBV18	TRBD2	TRBJ2-3	CASSPPWRGETDTQYF	TGTGCCAGCTCACCACCGTGGCGGGGGGAGACAGATACGCAGTATTTT
NA	TRBV10-2	NA	TRBJ2-2	CASGRQGVDTGELFF	TGCGCCAGCGGTAGGCAGGGCGTTGACACCGGGGAGCTGTTTTTT
NA	TRBV20-1	NA	TRBJ2-3	CSLVQGDTQYF	TGCAGTCTAGTCCAGGGGGATACGCAGTATTTT
NA	TRBV7-9	NA	TRBJ1-1	CASSLGRGIGTEAFF	TGTGCCAGCAGCTTAGGCAGGGGTATTGGGACTGAAGCTTTCTTT
NA	TRBV11-1	NA	TRBJ2-7	CASSPVGFYEQYF	TGTGCCAGCAGCCCGGTCGGGTTCTACGAGCAGTACTTC
few	TRBV7-9	TRBD1	TRBJ1-5	CASSRGGLPQHF	TGTGCCAGCAGCCGAGGGGGCCTGCCCCAGCATTTT
NA	TRBV15	TRBD1	TRBJ2-7	CATSSGTGEHGEQYF	TGTGCCACCAGCAGCGGGACAGGTGAGCATGGCGAGCAGTACTTC
few	TRBV11-3	NA	TRBJ2-1	CASSLDPGDEQFF	TGTGCCAGCAGCTTAGATCCGGGGGATGAGCAGTTCTTC
once	TRBV13	TRBD2	TRBJ2-1	CASSSGLAGDYNEQFF	TGTGCCAGCAGCTCGGGACTAGCGGGAGACTACAATGAGCAGTTCTTC
NA	TRBV7-2	NA	TRBJ2-7	CASSLEAQGYDEQYF	TGTGCCAGCAGCTTGGAGGCTCAGGGATACGACGAGCAGTACTTC
NA	TRBV2	TRBD2	TRBJ2-1	CASVRGDFNEQFF	TGTGCCAGCGTACGGGGGGACTTCAATGAGCAGTTCTTC
NA	TRBV25-1	NA	TRBJ2-1	CASTQTSYNEQFF	TGTGCCAGCACCCAGACGTCGTACAATGAGCAGTTCTTC
few	TRBV6-6	TRBD2	TRBJ2-7	CASSPTGTSGSQEQYF	TGTGCCAGCAGCCCCACCGGGACTAGCGGGAGCCAGGAGCAGTACTTC
NA	TRBV4-2	NA	TRBJ1-1	CASSQDPAGREAFF	TGTGCCAGCAGCCAAGATCCCGCAGGGCGGGAAGCTTTCTTT
NA	TRBV10-1	TRBD2	TRBJ2-3	CASSTSGGATDTQYF	TGCGCCAGCAGCACGTCGGGGGGGGCGACAGATACGCAGTATTTT
NA	TRBV28	TRBD2	TRBJ2-1	CASSSLAGVMGNEQFF	TGTGCCAGCAGTTCATTAGCGGGAGTTATGGGTAATGAGCAGTTCTTC
NA	TRBV19	TRBD1	TRBJ1-5	CASSFPLAGGTYNQPQHF	TGTGCCAGTAGTTTTCCTCTCGCAGGGGGCACTTACAATCAGCCCCAGCATTTT
NA	TRBV19	NA	TRBJ2-7	CASSINRVLSYEQYF	TGTGCCAGTAGTATTAATAGGGTACTTTCCTACGAGCAGTACTTC
NA	TRBV6-1	NA	TRBJ1-4	CASSVSGANEKLFF	TGTGCCAGCAGTGTTTCGGGGGCTAATGAAAAACTGTTTTTT
NA	TRBV19	NA	TRBJ2-7	CASRISARHEQYF	TGTGCCAGTAGGATATCGGCACGCCACGAGCAGTACTTC
NA	TRBV11-3	TRBD2	TRBJ2-1	CASAGVAYNEQFF	TGTGCCAGCGCGGGGGTCGCCTACAATGAGCAGTTCTTC
NA	TRBV27	NA	TRBJ1-6	CASRGTDNSPLHF	TGTGCCAGCAGGGGGACGGATAATTCACCCCTCCACTTT
few	TRBV20-1	TRBD1	TRBJ1-1	CGGGENTEAFF	TGCGGAGGGGGCGAGAACACTGAAGCTTTCTTT
NA	TRBV27	NA	TRBJ2-5	CASRQIGGPEETQYF	TGTGCCAGCCGGCAGATTGGGGGGCCTGAAGAGACCCAGTACTTC
few	TRBV10-1	NA	TRBJ1-1	CASSADRTFGEAFF	TGCGCCAGCAGTGCAGACAGGACCTTCGGCGAAGCTTTCTTT
once	TRBV7-2	NA	TRBJ2-3	CASSWRVGVTDTQYF	TGTGCCAGCAGCTGGCGGGTGGGGGTCACAGATACGCAGTATTTT
NA	TRBV5-1	TRBD1	TRBJ2-3	CASSLDLGQGATDTQYF	TGCGCCAGCAGCTTGGATTTGGGACAGGGGGCAACAGATACGCAGTATTTT
NA	TRBV28	NA	TRBJ1-5	CASSLSGRQPQHF	TGTGCCAGCAGTTTATCAGGGAGGCAGCCCCAGCATTTT
NA	TRBV28	TRBD2	TRBJ2-1	CASSALLAGAPNEQFF	TGTGCCAGCAGTGCCTTACTAGCGGGAGCCCCCAATGAGCAGTTCTTC
NA	TRBV4-2	NA	TRBJ2-1	CASSQGGVYNEQFF	TGTGCCAGCAGCCAAGGAGGGGTGTACAATGAGCAGTTCTTC
NA	TRBV7-2	TRBD1	TRBJ1-5	CASSSGRTGEGQPQHF	TGTGCCAGCAGCTCAGGAAGGACAGGAGAAGGTCAGCCCCAGCATTTT
NA	TRBV19	NA	TRBJ2-1	CASRYLDYNEQFF	TGTGCCAGTAGGTACCTAGACTACAATGAGCAGTTCTTC
once	TRBV7-9	NA	TRBJ1-1	CASSPARMSEAFF	TGTGCCAGCAGCCCCGCGAGGATGTCTGAAGCTTTCTTT
NA	TRBV28	TRBD2	TRBJ2-7	CASTAPAGAYEQYF	TGTGCCAGCACCGCCCCAGCGGGGGCTTACGAGCAGTACTTC
NA	TRBV2	TRBD2	TRBJ2-1	CASSERSGLESRKQFF	TGTGCCAGCAGTGAACGTTCGGGACTAGAGTCCAGGAAACAGTTCTTC
NA	TRBV27	NA	TRBJ2-5	CASSLSWAGRGPQETQYF	TGTGCCAGCAGTTTATCGTGGGCCGGGCGGGGGCCCCAAGAGACCCAGTACTTC